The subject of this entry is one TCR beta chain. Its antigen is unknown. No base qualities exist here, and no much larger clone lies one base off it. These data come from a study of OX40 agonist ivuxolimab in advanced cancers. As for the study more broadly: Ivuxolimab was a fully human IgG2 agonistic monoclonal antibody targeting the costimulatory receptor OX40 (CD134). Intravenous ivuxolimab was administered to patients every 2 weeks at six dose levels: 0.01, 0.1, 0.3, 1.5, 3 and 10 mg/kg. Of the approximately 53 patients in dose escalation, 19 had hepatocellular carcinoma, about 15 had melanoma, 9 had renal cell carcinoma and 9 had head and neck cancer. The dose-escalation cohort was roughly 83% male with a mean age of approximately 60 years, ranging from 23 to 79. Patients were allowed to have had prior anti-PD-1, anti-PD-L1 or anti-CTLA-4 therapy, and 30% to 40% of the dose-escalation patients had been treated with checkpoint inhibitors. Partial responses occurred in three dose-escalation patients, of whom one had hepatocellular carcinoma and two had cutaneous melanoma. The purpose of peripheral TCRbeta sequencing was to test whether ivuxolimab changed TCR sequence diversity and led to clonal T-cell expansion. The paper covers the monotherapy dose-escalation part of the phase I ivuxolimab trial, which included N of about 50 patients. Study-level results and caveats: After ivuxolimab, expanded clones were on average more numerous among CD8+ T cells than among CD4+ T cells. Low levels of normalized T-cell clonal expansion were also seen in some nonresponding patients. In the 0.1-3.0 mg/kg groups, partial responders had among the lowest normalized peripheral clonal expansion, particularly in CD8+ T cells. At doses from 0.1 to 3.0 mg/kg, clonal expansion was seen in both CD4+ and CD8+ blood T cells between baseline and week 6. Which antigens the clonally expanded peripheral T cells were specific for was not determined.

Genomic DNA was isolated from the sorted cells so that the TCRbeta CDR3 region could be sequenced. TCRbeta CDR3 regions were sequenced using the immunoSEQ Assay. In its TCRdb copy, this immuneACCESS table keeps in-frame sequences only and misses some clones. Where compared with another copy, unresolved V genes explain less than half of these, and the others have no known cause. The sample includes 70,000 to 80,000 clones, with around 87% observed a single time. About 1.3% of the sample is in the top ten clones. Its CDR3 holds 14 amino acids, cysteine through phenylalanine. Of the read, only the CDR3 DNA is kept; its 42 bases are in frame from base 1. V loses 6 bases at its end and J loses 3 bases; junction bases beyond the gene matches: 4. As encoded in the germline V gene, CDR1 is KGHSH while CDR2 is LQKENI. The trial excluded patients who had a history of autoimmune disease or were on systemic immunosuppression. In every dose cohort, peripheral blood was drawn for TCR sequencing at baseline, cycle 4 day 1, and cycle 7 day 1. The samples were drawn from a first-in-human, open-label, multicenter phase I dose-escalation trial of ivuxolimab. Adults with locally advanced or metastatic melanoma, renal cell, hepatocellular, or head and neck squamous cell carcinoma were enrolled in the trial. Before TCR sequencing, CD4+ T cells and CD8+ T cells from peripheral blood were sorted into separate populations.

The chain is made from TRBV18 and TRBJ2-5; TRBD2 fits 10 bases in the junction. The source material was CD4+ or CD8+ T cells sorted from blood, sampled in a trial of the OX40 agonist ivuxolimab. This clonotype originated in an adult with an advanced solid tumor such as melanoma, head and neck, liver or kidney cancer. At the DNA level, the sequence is TGTGCCAGCTCCCGAGGACTAGCGGAAGAGACCCAGTACTTC. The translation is CASSRGLAEETQYF.